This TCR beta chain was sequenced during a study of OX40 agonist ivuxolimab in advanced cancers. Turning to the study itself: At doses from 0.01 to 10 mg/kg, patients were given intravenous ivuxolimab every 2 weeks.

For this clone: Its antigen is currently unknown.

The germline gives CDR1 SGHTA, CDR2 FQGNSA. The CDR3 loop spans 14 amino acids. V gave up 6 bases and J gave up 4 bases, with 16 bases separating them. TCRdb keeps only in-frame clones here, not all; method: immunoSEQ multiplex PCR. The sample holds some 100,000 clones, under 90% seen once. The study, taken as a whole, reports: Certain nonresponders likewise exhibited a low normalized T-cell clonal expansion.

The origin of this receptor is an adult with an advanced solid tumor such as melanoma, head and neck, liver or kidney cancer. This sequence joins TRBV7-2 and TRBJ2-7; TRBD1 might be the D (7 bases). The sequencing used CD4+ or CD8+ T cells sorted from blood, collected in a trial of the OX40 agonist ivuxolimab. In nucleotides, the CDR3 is TGTGCCAGCAGATACGGAGGGGGCGTTTACGAGCAGTACTTC. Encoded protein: CASRYGGGVYEQYF.